In its sample, the clone carrying this T cell receptor (beta chain) was seen a few times. The length of the CDR3 is 14 residues. Germline V gives CDR1 MNHNS, CDR2 SASEGT. J lost 7 bases, V lost 5 bases, and 5 bases had no gene match. The investigators reverse transcribed all of the isolated RNA, so they sequenced expressed TCRB transcripts. Using immunoSEQ multiplex PCR, the repertoire was profiled, and TCRdb retains in-frame clones only, with some absent. The sample carries 110,000 to 150,000 clones, roughly 9.7% recorded once. The data were taken from a study of beta chain features in type 1 diabetes.

Sequencing was performed on central memory CD4+ T cells from blood. The sequence was collected from a woman in her thirties or forties in good health. The chain is built from TRBV6-1 and TRBJ2-7; 13 bases fit TRBD2. In DNA form, the CDR3 reads TGTGCCAGCAGTACTAGCGGGGGGGGCTTTGAGCAGTACTTC. Its translation: CASSTSGGGFEQYF.